The T cell receptor beta chain described here comes from a study of cytomegalovirus exposure and HLA in healthy donors. This clone was seen only once. PCR used 60 Vbeta primers and 13 Jbeta primers. The repertoire was sequenced with immunoSEQ multiplex PCR; TCRdb's copy has only in-frame clones and lacks some. Seen here are about 150,000 clones, just under 65% observed once, and the top ten hold roughly 6.4%. The germline V gene encodes CDR1 SGHVS and CDR2 FQNEAQ. This CDR3 is built from 14 residues. With 5 bases removed from V and 8 bases from J, the gap between germline ends came to 15 bases. This receptor was obtained from an older woman in good health and CMV-seropositive. Sequencing input: PBMCs. V and J are TRBV7-8 and TRBJ1-4; a weak D match, TRBD1 (5 bases). The DNA for the CDR3 is TGTGCCAGCAGCCTCGGGGGAGTAGGGGAAAAACTGTTTTTT. Its protein is CASSLGGVGEKLFF. The full variable domain, its missing parts supplied by reference TRBV7-8 and TRBJ1-4, is GAGVSQSPRYKVAKRGQDVALRCDPISGHVSLFWYQQALGQGPEFLTYFQNEAQLDKSGLPSDRFFAERPEGSVSTLKIQRTQQEDSAVYLCASSLGGVGEKLFFGSGTQLSVL.